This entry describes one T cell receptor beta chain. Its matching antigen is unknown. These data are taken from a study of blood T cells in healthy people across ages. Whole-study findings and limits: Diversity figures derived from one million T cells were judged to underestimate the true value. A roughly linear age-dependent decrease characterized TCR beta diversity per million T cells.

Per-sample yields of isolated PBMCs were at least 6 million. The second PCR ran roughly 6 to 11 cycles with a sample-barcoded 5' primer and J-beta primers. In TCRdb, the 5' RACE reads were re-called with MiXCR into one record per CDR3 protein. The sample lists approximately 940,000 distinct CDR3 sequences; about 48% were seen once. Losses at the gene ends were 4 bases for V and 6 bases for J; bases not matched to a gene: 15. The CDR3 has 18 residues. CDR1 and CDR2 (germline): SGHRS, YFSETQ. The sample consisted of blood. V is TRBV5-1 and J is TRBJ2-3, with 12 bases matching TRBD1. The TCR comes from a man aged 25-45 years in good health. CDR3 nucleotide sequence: TGCGCCAGCAGCACGTCCACCGGGACAGGGGGCGCAAGGGATACGCAGTATTTT. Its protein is CASSTSTGTGGARDTQYF.